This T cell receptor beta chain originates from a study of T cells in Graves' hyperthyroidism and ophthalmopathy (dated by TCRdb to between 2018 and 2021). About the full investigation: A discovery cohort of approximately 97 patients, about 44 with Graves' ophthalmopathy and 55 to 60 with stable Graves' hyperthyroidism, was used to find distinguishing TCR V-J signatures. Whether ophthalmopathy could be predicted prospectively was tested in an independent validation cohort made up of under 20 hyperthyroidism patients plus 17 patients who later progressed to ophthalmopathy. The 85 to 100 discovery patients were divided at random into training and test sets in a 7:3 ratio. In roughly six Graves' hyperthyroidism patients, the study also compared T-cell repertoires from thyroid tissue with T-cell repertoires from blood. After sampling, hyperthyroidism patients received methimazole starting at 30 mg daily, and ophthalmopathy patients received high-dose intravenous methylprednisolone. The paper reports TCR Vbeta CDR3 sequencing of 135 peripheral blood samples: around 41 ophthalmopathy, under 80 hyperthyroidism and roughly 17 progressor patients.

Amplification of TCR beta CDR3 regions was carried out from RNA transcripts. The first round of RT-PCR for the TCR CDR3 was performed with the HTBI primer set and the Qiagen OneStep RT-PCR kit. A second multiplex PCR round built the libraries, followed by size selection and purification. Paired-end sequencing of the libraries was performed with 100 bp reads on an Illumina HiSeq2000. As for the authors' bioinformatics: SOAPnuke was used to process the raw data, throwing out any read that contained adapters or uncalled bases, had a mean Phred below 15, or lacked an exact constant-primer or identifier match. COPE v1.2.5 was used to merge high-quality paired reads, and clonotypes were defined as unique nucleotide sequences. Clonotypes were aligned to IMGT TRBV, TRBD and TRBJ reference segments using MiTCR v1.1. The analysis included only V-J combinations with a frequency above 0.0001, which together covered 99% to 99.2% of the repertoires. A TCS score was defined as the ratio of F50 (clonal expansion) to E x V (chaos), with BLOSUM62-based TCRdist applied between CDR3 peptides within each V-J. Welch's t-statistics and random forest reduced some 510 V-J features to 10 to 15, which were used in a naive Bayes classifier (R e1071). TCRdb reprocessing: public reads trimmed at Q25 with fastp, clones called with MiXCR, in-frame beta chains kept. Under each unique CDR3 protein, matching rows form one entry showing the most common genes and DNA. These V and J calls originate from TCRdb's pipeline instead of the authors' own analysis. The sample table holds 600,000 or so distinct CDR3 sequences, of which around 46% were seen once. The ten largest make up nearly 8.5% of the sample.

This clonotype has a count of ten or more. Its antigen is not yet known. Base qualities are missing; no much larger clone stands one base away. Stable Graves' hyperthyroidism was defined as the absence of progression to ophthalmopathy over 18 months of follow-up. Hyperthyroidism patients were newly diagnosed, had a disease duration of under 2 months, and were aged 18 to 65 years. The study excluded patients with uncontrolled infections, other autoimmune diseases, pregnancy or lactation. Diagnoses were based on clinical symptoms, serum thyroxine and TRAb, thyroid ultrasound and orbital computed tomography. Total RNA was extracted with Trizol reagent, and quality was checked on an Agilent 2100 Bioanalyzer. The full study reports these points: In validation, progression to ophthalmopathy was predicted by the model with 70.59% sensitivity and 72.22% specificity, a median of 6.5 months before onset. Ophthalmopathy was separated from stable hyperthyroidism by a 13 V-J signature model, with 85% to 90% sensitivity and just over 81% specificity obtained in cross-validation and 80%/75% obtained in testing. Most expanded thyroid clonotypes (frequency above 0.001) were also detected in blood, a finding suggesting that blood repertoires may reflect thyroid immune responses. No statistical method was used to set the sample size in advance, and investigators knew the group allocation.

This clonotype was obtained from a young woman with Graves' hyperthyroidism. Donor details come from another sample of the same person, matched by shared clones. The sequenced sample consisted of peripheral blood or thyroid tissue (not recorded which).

The CDR3 here reads CASSPGAGGETQYF. The nucleotide sequence reads as follows: TGTGCCAGCAGCCCCGGGGCTGGGGGAGAGACCCAGTACTTC. In this chain, TRBV7-9 is recombined with TRBJ2-5; the D region is possibly TRBD1 or TRBD2, each matching across 5 bases. From a lookup of the germline V gene (reference sequence), CDR1 and CDR2 are SEHNR and FQNEAQ. Deletion took 5 bases off V and 4 bases off J, with a span of 14 bases between the germline ends. There are 14 amino acids in the CDR3, from cysteine to phenylalanine inclusive. Only the CDR3 DNA is retained, 42 bases long and in frame from the first base.